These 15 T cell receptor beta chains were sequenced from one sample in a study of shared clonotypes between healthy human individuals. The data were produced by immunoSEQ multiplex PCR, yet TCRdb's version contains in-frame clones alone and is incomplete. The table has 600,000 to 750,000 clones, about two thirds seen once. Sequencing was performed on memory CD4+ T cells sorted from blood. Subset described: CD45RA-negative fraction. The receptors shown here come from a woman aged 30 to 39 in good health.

The CDR3 nucleotides are TGTGCCAGCAGCCCGTACGTGGGGGCTGTCCAAGAGACCCAGTACTTC. The encoded protein is CASSPYVGAVQETQYF. V and J are TRBV11-2 and TRBJ2-5, with D tentatively TRBD1 (6 bases). V lost 5 bases to trimming and J lost 1 base, with 17 bases between them. The CDR3 has 16 residues. Germline-derived CDR1 and CDR2 are SGHAT and FQNNGV.

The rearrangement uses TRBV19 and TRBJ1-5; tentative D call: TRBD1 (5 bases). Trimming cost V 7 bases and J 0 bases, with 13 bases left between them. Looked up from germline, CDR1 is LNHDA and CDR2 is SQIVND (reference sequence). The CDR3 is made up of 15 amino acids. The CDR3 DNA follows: TGTGCCAGTAACAAGGGGAGGGTTAGCAATCAGCCCCAGCATTTT. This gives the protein CASNKGRVSNQPQHF. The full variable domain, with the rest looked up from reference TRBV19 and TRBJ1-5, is DGGITQSPKYLFRKEGQNVTLSCEQNLNHDAMYWYRQDPGQGLRLIYYSQIVNDFQKGDIAEGYSVSREKKESFPLTVTSAQKNPTAFYLCASNKGRVSNQPQHFGDGTRLSIL.

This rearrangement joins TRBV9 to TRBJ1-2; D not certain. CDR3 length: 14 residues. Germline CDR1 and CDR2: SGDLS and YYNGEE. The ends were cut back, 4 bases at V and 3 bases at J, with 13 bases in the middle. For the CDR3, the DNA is TGTGCCAGCAGCCGGGAATTACTAGACTATGGCTACACCTTC. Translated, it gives CASSRELLDYGYTF.

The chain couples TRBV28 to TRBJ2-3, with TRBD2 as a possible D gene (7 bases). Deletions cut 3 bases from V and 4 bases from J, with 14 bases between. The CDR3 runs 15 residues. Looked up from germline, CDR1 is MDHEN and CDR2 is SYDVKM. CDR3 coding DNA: TGTGCCAGCAGTTTCGGGGGGCCTGCGGCAGATACGCAGTATTTT. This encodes CASSFGGPAADTQYF.

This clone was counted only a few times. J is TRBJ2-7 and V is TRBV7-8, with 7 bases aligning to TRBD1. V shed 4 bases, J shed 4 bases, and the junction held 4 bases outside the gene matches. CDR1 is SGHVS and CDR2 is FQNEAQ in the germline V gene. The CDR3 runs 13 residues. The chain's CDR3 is CASSWQQGYEQYF. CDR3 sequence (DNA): TGTGCCAGCAGCTGGCAACAGGGGTACGAGCAGTACTTC.

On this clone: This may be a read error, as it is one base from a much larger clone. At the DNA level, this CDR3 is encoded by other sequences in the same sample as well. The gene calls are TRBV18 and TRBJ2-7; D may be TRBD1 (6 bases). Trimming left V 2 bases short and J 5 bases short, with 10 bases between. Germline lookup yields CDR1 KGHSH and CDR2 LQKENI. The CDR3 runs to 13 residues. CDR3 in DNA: TGTGCCAGCTCACCAAACAGGGACAACGAGCAGTACTTC. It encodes CASSPNRDNEQYF.

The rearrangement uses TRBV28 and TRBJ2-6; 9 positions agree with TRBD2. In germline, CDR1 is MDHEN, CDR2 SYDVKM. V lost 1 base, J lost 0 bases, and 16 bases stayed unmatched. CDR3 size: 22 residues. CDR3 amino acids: CASSLSWPRLAAKSSGANVLTF. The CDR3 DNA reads TGTGCCAGCAGTTTATCGTGGCCACGACTAGCGGCCAAGAGCTCTGGGGCCAACGTCCTGACTTTC.

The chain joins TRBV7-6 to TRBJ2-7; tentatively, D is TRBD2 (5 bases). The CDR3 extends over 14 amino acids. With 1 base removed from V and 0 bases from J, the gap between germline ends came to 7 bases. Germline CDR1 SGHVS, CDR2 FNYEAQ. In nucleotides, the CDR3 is TGTGCCAGCAGCTTAGTTCGGGGCTCCTACGAGCAGTACTTC. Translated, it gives CASSLVRGSYEQYF.

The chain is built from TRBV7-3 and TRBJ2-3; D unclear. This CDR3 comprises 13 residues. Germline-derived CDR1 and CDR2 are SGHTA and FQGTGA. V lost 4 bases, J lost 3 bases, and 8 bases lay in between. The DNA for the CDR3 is TGTGCCAGCAGCTACTCGGCAACAGATACGCAGTATTTT. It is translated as CASSYSATDTQYF.

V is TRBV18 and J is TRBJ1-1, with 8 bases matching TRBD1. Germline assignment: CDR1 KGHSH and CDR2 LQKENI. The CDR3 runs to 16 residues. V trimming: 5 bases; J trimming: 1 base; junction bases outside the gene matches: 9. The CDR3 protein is CASSTSRTGKNTEAFF. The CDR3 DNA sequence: TGTGCCAGCTCAACTTCTCGGACAGGGAAGAACACTGAAGCTTTCTTT.

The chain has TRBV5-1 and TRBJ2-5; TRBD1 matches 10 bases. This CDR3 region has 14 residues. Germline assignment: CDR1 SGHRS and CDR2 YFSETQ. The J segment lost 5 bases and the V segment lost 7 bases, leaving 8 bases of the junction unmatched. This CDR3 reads CASQTGGAEETQYF. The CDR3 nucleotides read TGCGCCAGCCAGACAGGGGGCGCGGAGGAGACCCAGTACTTC.

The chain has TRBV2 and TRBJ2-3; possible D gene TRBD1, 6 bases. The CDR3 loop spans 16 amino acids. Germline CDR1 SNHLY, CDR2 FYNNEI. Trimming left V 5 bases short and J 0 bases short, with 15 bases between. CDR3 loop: CASSPQGTTSTDTQYF. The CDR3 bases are TGTGCCAGCAGTCCGCAGGGGACCACTAGCACAGATACGCAGTATTTT.

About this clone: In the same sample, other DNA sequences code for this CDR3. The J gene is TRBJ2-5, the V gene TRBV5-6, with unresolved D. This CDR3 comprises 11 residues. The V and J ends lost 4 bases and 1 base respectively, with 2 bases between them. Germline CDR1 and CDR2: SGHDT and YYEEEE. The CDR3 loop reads CASSLQETQYF. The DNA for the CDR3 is TGTGCCAGCAGCCTCCAAGAGACCCAGTACTTC. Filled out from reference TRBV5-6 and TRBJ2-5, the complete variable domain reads DAGVTQSPTHLIKTRGQQVTLRCSPKSGHDTVSWYQQALGQGPQFIFQYYEEEERQRGNFPDRFSGHQFPNYSSELNVNALLLGDSALYLCASSLQETQYFGPGTRLLVL.

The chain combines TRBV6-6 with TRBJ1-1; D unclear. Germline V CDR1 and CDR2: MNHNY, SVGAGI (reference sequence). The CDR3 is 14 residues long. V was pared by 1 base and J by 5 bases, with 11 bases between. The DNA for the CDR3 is TGTGCCAGCAGTTACTGGGTGGGAGAGACTGAAGCTTTCTTT. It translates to CASSYWVGETEAFF.

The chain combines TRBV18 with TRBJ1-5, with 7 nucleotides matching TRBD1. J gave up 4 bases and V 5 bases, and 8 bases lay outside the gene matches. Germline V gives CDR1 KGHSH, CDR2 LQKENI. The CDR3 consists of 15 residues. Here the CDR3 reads CASSERQGVNQPQHF. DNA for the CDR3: TGTGCCAGCTCAGAGAGACAGGGTGTAAATCAGCCCCAGCATTTT.